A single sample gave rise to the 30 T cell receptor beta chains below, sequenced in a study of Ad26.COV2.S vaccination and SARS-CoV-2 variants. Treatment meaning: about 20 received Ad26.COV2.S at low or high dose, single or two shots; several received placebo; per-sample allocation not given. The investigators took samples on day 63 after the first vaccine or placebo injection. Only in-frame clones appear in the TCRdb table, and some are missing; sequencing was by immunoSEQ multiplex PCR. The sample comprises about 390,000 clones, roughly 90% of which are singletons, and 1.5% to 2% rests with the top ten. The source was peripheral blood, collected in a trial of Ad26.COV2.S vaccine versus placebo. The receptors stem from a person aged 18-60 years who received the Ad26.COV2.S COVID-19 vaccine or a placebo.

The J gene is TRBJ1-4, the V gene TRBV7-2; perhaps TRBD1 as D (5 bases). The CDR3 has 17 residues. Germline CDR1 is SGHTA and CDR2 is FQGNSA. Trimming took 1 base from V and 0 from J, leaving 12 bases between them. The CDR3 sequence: CASSLGYRGATNEKLFF. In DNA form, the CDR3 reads TGTGCCAGCAGCTTAGGTTATAGGGGTGCAACTAATGAAAAACTGTTTTTT. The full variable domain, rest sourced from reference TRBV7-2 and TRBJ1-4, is GAGVSQSPSNKVTEKGKDVELRCDPISGHTALYWYRQSLGQGLEFLIYFQGNSAPDKSGLPSDRFSAERTGGSVSTLTIQRTQQEDSAVYLCASSLGYRGATNEKLFFGSGTQLSVL.

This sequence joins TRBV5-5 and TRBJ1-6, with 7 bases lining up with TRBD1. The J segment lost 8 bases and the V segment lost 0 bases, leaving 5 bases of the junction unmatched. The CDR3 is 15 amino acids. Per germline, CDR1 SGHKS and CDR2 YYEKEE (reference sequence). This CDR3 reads CASSLEGGSYSPLHF. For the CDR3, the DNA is TGTGCCAGCAGCTTGGAAGGGGGCAGTTATTCACCCCTCCACTTT.

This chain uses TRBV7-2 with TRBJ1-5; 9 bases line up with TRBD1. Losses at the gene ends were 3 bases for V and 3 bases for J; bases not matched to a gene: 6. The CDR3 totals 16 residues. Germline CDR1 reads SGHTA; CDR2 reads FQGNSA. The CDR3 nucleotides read TGTGCCAGCAGCTTTTCGGACAGGGGTAACAATCAGCCCCAGCATTTT. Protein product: CASSFSDRGNNQPQHF.

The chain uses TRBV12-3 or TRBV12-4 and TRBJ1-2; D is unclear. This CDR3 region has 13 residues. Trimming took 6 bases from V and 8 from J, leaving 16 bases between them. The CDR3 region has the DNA TGTGCCAGCAGCCCCCGGGAATTCTCGGGCTACACCTTC. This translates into CASSPREFSGYTF.

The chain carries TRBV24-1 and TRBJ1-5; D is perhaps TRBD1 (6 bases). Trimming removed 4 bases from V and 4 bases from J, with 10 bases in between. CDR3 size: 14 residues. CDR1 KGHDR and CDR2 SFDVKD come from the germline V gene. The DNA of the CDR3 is TGTGCCACCAGTGAAGGGGGTGAGAATCAGCCCCAGCATTTT. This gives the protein CATSEGGENQPQHF.

The chain's CDR3 is CASSQSLAGGLLTYEQYF. The CDR3 region has the DNA TGTGCCAGCAGCCAATCGCTAGCGGGGGGCCTATTAACCTACGAGCAGTACTTC. This chain connects TRBV3-1 (or the pseudogene TRBV3-2) to TRBJ2-7; 11 bases line up with TRBD2. This CDR3 is built from 18 residues. J lost 2 bases, V lost 2 bases, and 11 bases had no gene match. Germline V lookup: CDR1 LGHDT, CDR2 YNNKEL (reference sequence).

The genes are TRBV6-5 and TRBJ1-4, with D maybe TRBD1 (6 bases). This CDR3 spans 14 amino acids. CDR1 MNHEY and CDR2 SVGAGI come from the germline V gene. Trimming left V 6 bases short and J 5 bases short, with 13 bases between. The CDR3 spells CASREEGGNEKLFF. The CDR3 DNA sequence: TGTGCCAGCAGAGAGGAGGGGGGCAATGAAAAACTGTTTTTT.

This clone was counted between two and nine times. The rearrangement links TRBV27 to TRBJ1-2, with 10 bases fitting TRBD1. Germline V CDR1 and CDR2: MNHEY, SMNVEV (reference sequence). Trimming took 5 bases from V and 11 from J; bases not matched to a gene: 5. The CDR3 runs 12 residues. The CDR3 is CASSAGQGYYTF. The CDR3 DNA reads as TGTGCCAGCAGTGCGGGACAGGGGTATTACACCTTC.

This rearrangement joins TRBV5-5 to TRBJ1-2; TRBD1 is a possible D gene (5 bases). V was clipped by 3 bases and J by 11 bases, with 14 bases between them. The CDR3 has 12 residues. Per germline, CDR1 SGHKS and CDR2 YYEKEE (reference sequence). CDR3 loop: CASSWTDSEYTF. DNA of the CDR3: TGTGCCAGCAGCTGGACCGACAGCGAGTACACCTTC.

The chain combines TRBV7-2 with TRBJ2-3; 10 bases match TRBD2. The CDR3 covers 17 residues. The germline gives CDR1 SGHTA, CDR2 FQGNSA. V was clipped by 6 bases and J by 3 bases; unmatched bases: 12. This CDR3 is CASRRLAGTKKTDTQYF. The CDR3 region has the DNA TGTGCCAGCAGACGACTAGCGGGCACCAAAAAAACAGATACGCAGTATTTT.

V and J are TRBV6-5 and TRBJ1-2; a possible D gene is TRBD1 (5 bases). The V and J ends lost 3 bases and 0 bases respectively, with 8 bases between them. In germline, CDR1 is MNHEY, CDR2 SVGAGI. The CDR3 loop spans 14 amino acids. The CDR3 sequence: CASSYDSTNYGYTF. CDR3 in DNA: TGTGCCAGCAGTTATGACAGTACTAACTATGGCTACACCTTC.

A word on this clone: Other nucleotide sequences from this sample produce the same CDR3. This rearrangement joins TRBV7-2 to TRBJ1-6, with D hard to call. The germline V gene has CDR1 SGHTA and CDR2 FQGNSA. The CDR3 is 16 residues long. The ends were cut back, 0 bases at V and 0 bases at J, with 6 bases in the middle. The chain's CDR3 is CASSLALSSYNSPLHF. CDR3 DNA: TGTGCCAGCAGCTTAGCTCTCAGCTCCTATAATTCACCCCTCCACTTT.

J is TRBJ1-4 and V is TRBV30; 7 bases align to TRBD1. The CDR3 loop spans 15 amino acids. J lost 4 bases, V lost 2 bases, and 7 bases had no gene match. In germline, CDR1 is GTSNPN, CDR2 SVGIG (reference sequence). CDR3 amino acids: CAWSMIDRVNEKLFF. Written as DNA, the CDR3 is TGTGCCTGGAGTATGATAGACAGGGTTAATGAAAAACTGTTTTTT.

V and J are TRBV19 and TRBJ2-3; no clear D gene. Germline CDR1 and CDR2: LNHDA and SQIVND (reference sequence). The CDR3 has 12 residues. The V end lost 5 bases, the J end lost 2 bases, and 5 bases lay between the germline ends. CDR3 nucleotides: TGTGCCAGTAGTCAGACCACAGATACGCAGTATTTT. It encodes CASSQTTDTQYF.

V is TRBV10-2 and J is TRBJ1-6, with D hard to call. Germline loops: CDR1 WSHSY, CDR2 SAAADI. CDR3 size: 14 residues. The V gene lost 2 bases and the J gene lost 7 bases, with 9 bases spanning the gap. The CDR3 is CASSEMTPNSPLHF. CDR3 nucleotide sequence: TGCGCCAGCAGTGAGATGACACCAAATTCACCCCTCCACTTT.

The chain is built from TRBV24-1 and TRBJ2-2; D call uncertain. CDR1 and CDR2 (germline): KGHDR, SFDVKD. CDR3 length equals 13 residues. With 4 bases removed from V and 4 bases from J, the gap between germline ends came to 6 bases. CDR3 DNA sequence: TGTGCCACCAGTGAAACAGCCACCGGGGAGCTGTTTTTT. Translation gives CATSETATGELFF.

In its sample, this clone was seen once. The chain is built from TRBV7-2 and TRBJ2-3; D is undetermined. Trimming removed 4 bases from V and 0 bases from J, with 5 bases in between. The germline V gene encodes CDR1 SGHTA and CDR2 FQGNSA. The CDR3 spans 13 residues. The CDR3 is CASSSSSTDTQYF. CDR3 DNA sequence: TGTGCCAGCAGCTCCTCTAGCACAGATACGCAGTATTTT. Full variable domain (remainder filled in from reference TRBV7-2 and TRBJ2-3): GAGVSQSPSNKVTEKGKDVELRCDPISGHTALYWYRQSLGQGLEFLIYFQGNSAPDKSGLPSDRFSAERTGGSVSTLTIQRTQQEDSAVYLCASSSSSTDTQYFGPGTRLTVL.

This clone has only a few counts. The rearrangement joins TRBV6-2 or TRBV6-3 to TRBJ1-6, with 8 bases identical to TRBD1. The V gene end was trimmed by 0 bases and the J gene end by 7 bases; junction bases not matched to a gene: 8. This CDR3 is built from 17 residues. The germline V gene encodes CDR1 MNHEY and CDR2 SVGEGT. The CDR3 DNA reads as TGTGCCAGCAGTTACTCGAGGGACAGGTCTAGGAATTCACCCCTCCACTTT. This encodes CASSYSRDRSRNSPLHF.

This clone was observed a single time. The CDR3 region is CASSLGKSGGPLNEQFF. DNA of the CDR3: TGTGCCAGCAGCTTAGGAAAAAGCGGGGGTCCTCTCAATGAGCAGTTCTTC. V and J are TRBV11-3 and TRBJ2-1; 8 nucleotides line up with TRBD2. V was pared by 1 base and J by 6 bases, with 11 bases of the junction left unmatched. The CDR3 is made up of 17 amino acids. Germline values: CDR1 SGHNT, CDR2 YENEEA. The whole variable domain, remainder taken from reference TRBV11-3 and TRBJ2-1, is EAGVVQSPRYKIIEKKQPVAFWCNPISGHNTLYWYLQNLGQGPELLIRYENEEAVDDSQLPKDRFSAERLKGVDSTLKIQPAELGDSAVYLCASSLGKSGGPLNEQFFGPGTRLTVL.

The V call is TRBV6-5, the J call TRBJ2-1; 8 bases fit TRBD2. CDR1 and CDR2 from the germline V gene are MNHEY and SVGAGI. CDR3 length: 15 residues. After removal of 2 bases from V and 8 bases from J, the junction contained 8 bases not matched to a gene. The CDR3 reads CASSYGDGGVHEQFF. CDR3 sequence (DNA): TGTGCCAGCAGTTACGGGGACGGGGGGGTCCATGAGCAGTTCTTC.

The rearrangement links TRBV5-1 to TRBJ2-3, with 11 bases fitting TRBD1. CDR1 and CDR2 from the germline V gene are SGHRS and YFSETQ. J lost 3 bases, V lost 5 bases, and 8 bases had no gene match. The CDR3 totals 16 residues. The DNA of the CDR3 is TGCGCCAGCAGTAAAGGGACAGGGGGATGGACAGATACGCAGTATTTT. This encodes CASSKGTGGWTDTQYF.

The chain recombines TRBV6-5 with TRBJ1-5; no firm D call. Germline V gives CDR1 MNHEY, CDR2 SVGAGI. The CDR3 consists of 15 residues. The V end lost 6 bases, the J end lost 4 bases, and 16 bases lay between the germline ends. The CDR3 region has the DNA TGTGCCAGCAGAAGGCAAACCCCAAGTAATCAGCCCCAGCATTTT. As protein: CASRRQTPSNQPQHF.

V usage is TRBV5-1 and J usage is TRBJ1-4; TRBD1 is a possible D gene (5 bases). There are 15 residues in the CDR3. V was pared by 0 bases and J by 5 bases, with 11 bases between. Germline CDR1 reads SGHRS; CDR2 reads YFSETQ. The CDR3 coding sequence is TGCGCCAGCAGCTTGGATGGACGGGGGAATGAAAAACTGTTTTTT. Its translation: CASSLDGRGNEKLFF.

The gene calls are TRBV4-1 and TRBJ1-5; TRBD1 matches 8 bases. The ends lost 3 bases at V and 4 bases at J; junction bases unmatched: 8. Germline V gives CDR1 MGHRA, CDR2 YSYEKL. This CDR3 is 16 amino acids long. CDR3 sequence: CASSQETGATNQPQHF. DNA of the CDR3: TGCGCCAGCAGCCAGGAGACAGGGGCTACAAATCAGCCCCAGCATTTT.

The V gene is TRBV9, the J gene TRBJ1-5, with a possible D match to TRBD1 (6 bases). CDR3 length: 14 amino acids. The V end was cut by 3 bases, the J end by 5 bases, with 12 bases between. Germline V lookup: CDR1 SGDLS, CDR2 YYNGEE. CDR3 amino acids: CASSASTGDQPQHF. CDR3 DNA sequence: TGTGCCAGCAGCGCCTCGACAGGAGATCAGCCCCAGCATTTT.

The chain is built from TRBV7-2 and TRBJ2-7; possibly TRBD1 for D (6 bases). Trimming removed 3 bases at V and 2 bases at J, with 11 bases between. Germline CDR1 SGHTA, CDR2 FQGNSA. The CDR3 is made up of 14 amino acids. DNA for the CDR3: TGTGCCAGCAGCTTGACAGGAACTACCTACGAGCAGTACTTC. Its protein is CASSLTGTTYEQYF.

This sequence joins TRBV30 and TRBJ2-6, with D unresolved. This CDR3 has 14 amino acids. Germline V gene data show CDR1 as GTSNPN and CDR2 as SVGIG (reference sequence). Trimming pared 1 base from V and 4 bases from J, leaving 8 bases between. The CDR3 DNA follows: TGTGCCTGGAGTGACGGTACCGGGGCCAACGTCCTGACTTTC. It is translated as CAWSDGTGANVLTF.

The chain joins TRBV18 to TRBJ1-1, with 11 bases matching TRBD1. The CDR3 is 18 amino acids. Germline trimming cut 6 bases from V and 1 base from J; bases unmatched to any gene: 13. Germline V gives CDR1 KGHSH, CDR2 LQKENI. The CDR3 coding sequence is TGTGCCAGCTCTCCCAGGGGACAGGGGGAGGTAGGGAACACTGAAGCTTTCTTT. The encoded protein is CASSPRGQGEVGNTEAFF.

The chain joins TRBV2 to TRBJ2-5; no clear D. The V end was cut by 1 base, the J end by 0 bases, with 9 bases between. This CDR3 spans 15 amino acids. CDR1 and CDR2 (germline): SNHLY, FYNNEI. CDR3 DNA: TGTGCCAGCAGTGAAGTTCGAGGATACCAAGAGACCCAGTACTTC. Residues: CASSEVRGYQETQYF.

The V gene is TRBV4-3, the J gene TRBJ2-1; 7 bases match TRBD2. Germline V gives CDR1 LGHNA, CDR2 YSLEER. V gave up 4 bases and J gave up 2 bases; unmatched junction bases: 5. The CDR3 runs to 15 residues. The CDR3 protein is CASSPGLVAYNEQFF. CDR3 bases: TGCGCCAGCAGCCCCGGACTAGTTGCCTACAATGAGCAGTTCTTC.